The 17 T cell receptor beta chains given below trace back to one sample, sequenced in a study of monozygotic twins with inflammatory bowel disease. TCRdb reprocessed the 5' RACE reads and reports one entry per CDR3 protein, with no DNA. Its listing shows roughly 100,000 distinct CDR3 sequences. The specimen was blood. Receptors originate from a human donor with ulcerative colitis or Crohn's disease, or a healthy co-twin of an affected twin (not recorded which).

V is TRBV12-3 or TRBV12-4 and J is TRBJ1-2; TCRdb indicates TRBD1, and absent DNA this call remains unverified. The CDR3 loop spans 12 amino acids. The CDR3 reads CASSQGAGGYTF.

The chain carries TRBV2 and TRBJ2-7; TCRdb outputs TRBD1, but without DNA this stays unchecked. Germline V gene sequence: CDR1 SNHLY, CDR2 FYNNEI. There are 13 residues in the CDR3. The CDR3 is CATKIGTGDEQYF. Supplemented by reference TRBV2 and TRBJ2-7, the full variable domain reads EPEVTQTPSHQVTQMGQEVILRCVPISNHLYFYWYRQILGQKVEFLVSFYNNEISEKSEIFDDQFSVERPDGSNFTLKIRSTKLEDSAMYFCATKIGTGDEQYFGPGTRLTVT.

The chain joins TRBV5-1 to TRBJ2-5. Germline CDR1 SGHRS, CDR2 YFSETQ. CDR3 length: 12 amino acids. The CDR3 is CASSESQETQYF. Looking up the rest from reference TRBV5-1 and TRBJ2-5 gives the full variable domain: KAGVTQTPRYLIKTRGQQVTLSCSPISGHRSVSWYQQTPGQGLQFLFEYFSETQRNKGNFPGRFSGRQFSNSRSEMNVSTLELGDSALYLCASSESQETQYFGPGTRLLVL.

The CDR3 spells CSARKPATNYGYTF. V usage is TRBV20-1 and J usage is TRBJ1-2. CDR3 length equals 14 residues. Germline values: CDR1 DFQATT, CDR2 SNEGSKA (reference sequence).

This sequence joins TRBV12-3 or TRBV12-4 and TRBJ2-1; TCRdb lists TRBD1, though no DNA is available to test this call. The CDR3 runs 13 residues. CDR3 amino acids: CASMPGEVHEQFF.

The V and J genes are TRBV28 and TRBJ2-2. The CDR3 consists of 15 residues. CDR1 is MDHEN, CDR2 SYDVKM, per germline. CDR3: CASRLAEANTGELFF.

This chain links TRBV7-9 with TRBJ2-2; TCRdb picks TRBD1, but there is no DNA to check that call. Germline V gene sequence: CDR1 SEHNR, CDR2 FQNEAQ (reference sequence). This CDR3 spans 15 amino acids. CDR3 sequence: CASPGQGLYGGELFF.

V usage is TRBV24-1 and J usage is TRBJ2-2; TCRdb designates TRBD1, a call that cannot be tested without DNA. This CDR3 is built from 16 residues. Germline CDR1 is KGHDR and CDR2 is SFDVKD. CDR3 residues: CATSDLGGQNTGELFF.

The V call is TRBV20-1, the J call TRBJ2-1; TCRdb names TRBD2, which stays unverified in the absence of DNA. Germline assignment: CDR1 DFQATT and CDR2 SNEGSKA (reference sequence). The length of the CDR3 is 16 residues. The CDR3 protein is CSASLAGARILNEQFF.

The chain employs TRBV12-3 or TRBV12-4 and TRBJ1-2; TCRdb designates TRBD1, a call that cannot be tested without DNA. The CDR3 consists of 15 residues. The CDR3 spells CASSPSGTPNYGYTF.

The chain couples TRBV7-2 to TRBJ1-1. CDR1 and CDR2 from the germline V gene are SGHTA and FQGNSA. This CDR3 comprises 14 residues. CDR3 region: CASSLSPIGPEAFF.

The chain has TRBV5-4 and TRBJ1-4; the D gene TCRdb calls, TRBD1, cannot be checked with no DNA. The CDR3 extends over 14 amino acids. Germline CDR1 SGHNT, CDR2 YYREEE (reference sequence). CDR3 residues: CASSLEGRNEKLFF.

V and J are TRBV7-2 and TRBJ2-2; the TCRdb D gene call, TRBD1, has no DNA to confirm it. Germline V gene lookup returns CDR1 SGHTA and CDR2 FQGNSA. The CDR3 consists of 14 residues. This chain's CDR3 is CASSLNRVNGELFF.

This chain links TRBV5-1 with TRBJ2-2. Germline loops: CDR1 SGHRS, CDR2 YFSETQ. CDR3 length: 15 residues. CDR3 residues: CASSFLGLNTGELFF.

The rearrangement uses TRBV27 and TRBJ2-1; with no DNA, the TCRdb D assignment of TRBD2 cannot be verified. CDR1 and CDR2 from the germline V gene are MNHEY and SMNVEV (reference sequence). There are 17 residues in the CDR3. CDR3 sequence reads: CASTPISSGSGGGEQFF.

The chain couples TRBV4-3 to TRBJ2-1. The V gene's germline CDR1 is LGHNA and CDR2 YSLEER. The CDR3 has 14 residues. CDR3 region: CASSQDLGGNEQFF.

The J gene is TRBJ2-1, the V gene TRBV18; lacking DNA, the TRBD1 call made by TCRdb goes unchecked. Germline lookup yields CDR1 KGHSH and CDR2 LQKENI. The CDR3 has 16 amino acids. The CDR3 here is CASSPSAPGMENEQFF.